The next 7 T cell receptor beta chains were all read from a single sample in a study of beta chain features in type 1 diabetes. Since all of the isolated RNA was reverse transcribed, expressed TCRB transcripts were what got sequenced. The data were produced by immunoSEQ multiplex PCR, yet TCRdb's version contains in-frame clones alone and is incomplete. The sample contains about 400,000 clones, 10% to 15% of which appear only once. Source material: naive CD4+ T cells from blood. These receptor sequences come from a man aged 18 to 29 in good health.

This clone has more than one count but fewer than ten. V usage is TRBV28 and J usage is TRBJ2-5; 8 bases map to TRBD2. The CDR3 loop spans 15 amino acids. In germline, CDR1 is MDHEN, CDR2 SYDVKM. After removal of 7 bases from V and 3 bases from J, the junction contained 10 bases not matched to a gene. CDR3 sequence reads: CASTSGGRLKETQYF. The CDR3 DNA sequence: TGTGCCAGCACCTCGGGAGGGAGATTAAAAGAGACCCAGTACTTC.

The rearrangement uses TRBV7-2 and TRBJ2-5, with 7 bases fitting TRBD2. The CDR3 runs 15 residues. CDR1 is SGHTA and CDR2 is FQGNSA in the germline V gene. V lost 3 bases to trimming and J lost 2 bases; unmatched junction nucleotides: 6. This CDR3 is CASSFSRGEQETQYF. The CDR3 DNA sequence: TGTGCCAGCAGCTTTTCCCGGGGGGAGCAAGAGACCCAGTACTTC.

This sequence joins TRBV18 and TRBJ2-7; 8 bases match TRBD1. There are 15 residues in the CDR3. The germline gives CDR1 KGHSH, CDR2 LQKENI. The J segment lost 5 bases and the V segment lost 5 bases, leaving 11 bases of the junction unmatched. The CDR3 DNA sequence: TGTGCCAGCTCATTTCGGACAGGGTTGAGGGACGAGCAGTACTTC. This gives the protein CASSFRTGLRDEQYF.

This clone has more than one count but fewer than ten. The V gene is TRBV9, the J gene TRBJ2-1; tentative D call: TRBD2 (5 bases). CDR1 and CDR2 from the germline V gene are SGDLS and YYNGEE. Between the trimmed V and J ends, which lost 3 bases and 4 bases, there was a span of 17 bases. This CDR3 region has 16 residues. In nucleotides, the CDR3 is TGTGCCAGCAGCGCTAGCCCGAACGGGCTGTACAATGAGCAGTTCTTC. Its protein product is CASSASPNGLYNEQFF.

The chain joins TRBV29-1 to TRBJ2-6; 8 bases are shared with TRBD2. In germline, CDR1 is SQVTM, CDR2 ANQGSEA. The CDR3 covers 16 residues. This CDR3 is CRVGGTRWTGANVLTF. DNA of the CDR3: TGCAGAGTAGGAGGGACTAGATGGACTGGGGCCAACGTCCTGACTTTC.

The V call is TRBV10-3, the J call TRBJ2-7, with D unresolved. The germline CDR1 and CDR2 sequences are ENHRY and SYGVKD. The CDR3 loop spans 12 amino acids. Trimming removed 5 bases at V and 4 bases at J, with 9 bases between. The chain's CDR3 is CAISPLSYEQYF. CDR3 in DNA: TGTGCCATCAGTCCCTTGTCTTACGAGCAGTACTTC.

This sequence joins TRBV7-3 and TRBJ2-3, with D uncertain. There are 13 residues in the CDR3. Germline V gene lookup returns CDR1 SGHTA and CDR2 FQGTGA. Trimming stripped 4 bases from V and 6 bases from J, with 11 bases between. The CDR3 is CASSWFDEDTQYF. The CDR3 DNA follows: TGTGCCAGCAGCTGGTTTGATGAGGATACGCAGTATTTT.